The 16 T cell receptor beta chains listed next were all sequenced from one sample in a study of OX40 agonist ivuxolimab in advanced cancers. Clones were sequenced by immunoSEQ multiplex PCR, and TCRdb holds only the in-frame ones, with some missing. The sample consists of 55,000 to 70,000 clones, around 80% of them appearing once. The material sequenced was CD4+ or CD8+ T cells sorted from blood, taken in a trial of the OX40 agonist ivuxolimab. The receptors here all came from an adult with an advanced solid tumor such as melanoma, head and neck, liver or kidney cancer.

The V gene is TRBV7-2, the J gene TRBJ1-5; TRBD1 might be the D (6 bases). Trimming took 1 base from V and 6 from J, leaving 10 bases between them. The CDR3 is 14 residues long. Germline V lookup: CDR1 SGHTA, CDR2 FQGNSA. This CDR3 is CASSLGGGLQPQHF. CDR3 DNA sequence: TGTGCCAGCAGCTTAGGCGGGGGGCTTCAGCCCCAGCATTTT.

Comments on this clone: In the same sample, other DNA sequences code for this CDR3. This chain joins TRBV7-2 and TRBJ2-5; no clear D. Per germline, CDR1 SGHTA and CDR2 FQGNSA. The CDR3 is 13 residues long. V was shortened by 2 bases and J by 0 bases, with 4 bases between the two germline ends. The CDR3 sequence is CASSLSYQETQYF. CDR3 nucleotides: TGTGCCAGCAGCTTAAGCTACCAAGAGACCCAGTACTTC. The entire variable domain, with the rest obtained from reference TRBV7-2 and TRBJ2-5, is as follows: GAGVSQSPSNKVTEKGKDVELRCDPISGHTALYWYRQSLGQGLEFLIYFQGNSAPDKSGLPSDRFSAERTGGSVSTLTIQRTQQEDSAVYLCASSLSYQETQYFGPGTRLLVL.

This chain joins TRBV2 and TRBJ2-2, with 9 nucleotides matching TRBD2. Germline CDR1 is SNHLY and CDR2 is FYNNEI. V was clipped by 8 bases and J by 5 bases; unmatched bases: 6. The CDR3 contains 14 residues. In nucleotides, the CDR3 is TGTGCCAGCGGCGGGAGGGACTGGACCGGGGAGCTGTTTTTT. Its protein is CASGGRDWTGELFF.

In DNA form, the CDR3 reads TGTGCCAGTAGTTTCGGAGCGGTGGGGGGGCAGGGTCAGCCCCAGCATTTT. It yields the protein CASSFGAVGGQGQPQHF. The chain employs TRBV19 and TRBJ1-5; the D gene is possibly TRBD1 (6 bases). The CDR3 runs to 17 residues. Trimming pared 5 bases from V and 6 bases from J, leaving 23 bases between. The germline gives CDR1 LNHDA, CDR2 SQIVND (reference sequence).

The rearrangement joins TRBV4-2 to TRBJ1-3; 8 bases fit TRBD1. Germline trimming cut 2 bases from V and 0 bases from J; bases unmatched to any gene: 6. The CDR3 spans 17 residues. CDR1 and CDR2 (germline): LGHNA, YNFKEQ. The chain's CDR3 is CASSQLRQGISGNTIYF. The CDR3 DNA reads as TGTGCCAGCAGCCAACTGCGACAGGGGATCTCTGGAAACACCATATATTTT.

V and J are TRBV4-3 and TRBJ1-5, with no clear D. From germline, CDR1 is LGHNA and CDR2 YSLEER. Deletions cut 4 bases from V and 2 bases from J, with 12 bases between. The CDR3 contains 15 residues. The CDR3 protein is CASSLSEGRNQPQHF. CDR3 in DNA: TGCGCCAGCAGCCTCTCCGAGGGCCGCAATCAGCCCCAGCATTTT.

The chain is built from TRBV14 and TRBJ2-7; 8 bases match TRBD1. Germline lookup yields CDR1 SGHDN and CDR2 FVKESK. With 2 bases clipped from V and 2 bases from J, the junction kept 5 bases outside the gene matches. This CDR3 is built from 15 residues. As DNA, the CDR3 is TGTGCCAGCAGCCAATACACAGGGGGTCCCTACGAGCAGTACTTC. Its translation is CASSQYTGGPYEQYF.

The chain carries TRBV5-6 and TRBJ1-2, with TRBD1 matching 9 bases. The CDR3 spans 13 residues. J gave up 6 bases and V 4 bases, and 4 bases lay outside the gene matches. Germline lookup yields CDR1 SGHDT and CDR2 YYEEEE. Written as DNA, the CDR3 is TGTGCCAGCAGCGATACAGGGGGCAATGGCTACACCTTC. Encoded protein: CASSDTGGNGYTF.

The rearrangement links TRBV19 to TRBJ1-2; possibly TRBD1 for D (5 bases). From germline, CDR1 is LNHDA and CDR2 SQIVND (reference sequence). This CDR3 contains 15 residues. V shed 4 bases and J shed 5 bases, with 17 bases lying between them. The CDR3 bases are TGTGCCAGTAGTACCGCCCACGGGACCGATTATGGCTACACCTTC. Residues: CASSTAHGTDYGYTF.

J is TRBJ2-7 and V is TRBV23-1; D possibly corresponds to TRBD1 (6 bases). TRBV23-1 is sorted into the ORF group, with uncertain function. The V gene lost 5 bases and the J gene lost 2 bases, with 19 bases spanning the gap. The CDR3 sequence is 16 residues long. CDR3 sequence (DNA): TGCGCCAGCAGTGGAGCGGATGGGACAATTACCTACGAGCAGTACTTC. It yields the protein CASSGADGTITYEQYF.

This clone was seen only once. The gene calls are TRBV27 and TRBJ2-5; possibly TRBD2 for D (5 bases). Germline V gene lookup returns CDR1 MNHEY and CDR2 SMNVEV (reference sequence). V lost 3 bases and J 2 bases, leaving 10 bases between the germline ends. The length of the CDR3 is 14 residues. DNA for the CDR3: TGTGCCAGCAGTTTTGACTACACACAAGAGACCCAGTACTTC. Translating it yields CASSFDYTQETQYF.

The chain is built from TRBV2 and TRBJ1-1; 9 bases are a match to TRBD1. Germline CDR1 reads SNHLY; CDR2 reads FYNNEI. V lost 5 bases, J lost 7 bases, and 5 bases stayed unmatched. CDR3 length: 13 amino acids. In DNA form, the CDR3 reads TGTGCCAGCAGTTTACAGGGGGCCGGTGAAGCTTTCTTT. It specifies CASSLQGAGEAFF. Full variable domain (remainder filled in from reference TRBV2 and TRBJ1-1): EPEVTQTPSHQVTQMGQEVILRCVPISNHLYFYWYRQILGQKVEFLVSFYNNEISEKSEIFDDQFSVERPDGSNFTLKIRSTKLEDSAMYFCASSLQGAGEAFFGQGTRLTVV.

This clone has just one count. The chain combines TRBV5-1 with TRBJ2-7, with TRBD1 matching over 7 bases. Unmatched junction bases numbered 9, after V lost 3 bases and J lost 6 bases. Looked up from germline, CDR1 is SGHRS and CDR2 is YFSETQ. The CDR3 has 14 amino acids. CDR3 coding DNA: TGCGCCAGCAGCTATGGACAGGCCCCCCTCGAGCAGTACTTC. The encoded protein is CASSYGQAPLEQYF.

The sample holds a few counts of this clone. The rearrangement links TRBV13 to TRBJ1-1; the D gene is possibly TRBD1 (5 bases). The CDR3 has 13 residues. The germline CDR1 and CDR2 sequences are PRHDT and FYEKMQ (reference sequence). The V gene lost 0 bases and the J gene lost 5 bases, with 7 bases spanning the gap. The CDR3 reads CASSLGGQTEAFF. In DNA, the CDR3 is TGTGCCAGCAGCTTAGGGGGGCAAACTGAAGCTTTCTTT. Full variable domain (remainder filled in from reference TRBV13 and TRBJ1-1): AAGVIQSPRHLIKEKRETATLKCYPIPRHDTVYWYQQGPGQDPQFLISFYEKMQSDKGSIPDRFSAQQFSDYHSELNMSSLELGDSALYFCASSLGGQTEAFFGQGTRLTVV.

This clone has just one count. The chain links TRBV1 to TRBJ2-7. TRBV1 is described as a pseudogene. The CDR3 is made up of 15 amino acids. CDR3 DNA: TGCACCAGCAGCCATTCACGGGGCCTCTCCTACGAGCAGTACTTC. Translating gives CTSSHSRGLSYEQYF.

The J gene is TRBJ2-2, the V gene TRBV27, with 7 bases aligning to TRBD1. The V and J ends lost 5 bases and 9 bases, in that order; junction bases with no gene match: 6. Germline V gene lookup returns CDR1 MNHEY and CDR2 SMNVEV (reference sequence). This CDR3 contains 13 residues. The CDR3 bases are TGTGCCAGCAGTCCACAGGGGTTCAGGGAGCTGTTTTTT. Translating it yields CASSPQGFRELFF.